The 32 T cell receptor beta chains below come from one sample, sequenced in a study of PD-1 blockade in classical Hodgkin lymphoma. Autologous stem cell transplantation was followed by relapse in every patient, and brentuximab vedotin exposure varied. Sequenced by immunoSEQ multiplex PCR; TCRdb stores in-frame clones only, minus some. Among roughly 42,000 clones listed, 76% were seen once. The sequences come from peripheral blood mononuclear cells (PBMCs), collected at baseline. These receptors were taken from a human donor with classical Hodgkin lymphoma.

The chain recombines TRBV6-5 with TRBJ2-5; D is unclear. From germline, CDR1 is MNHEY and CDR2 SVGAGI. V lost 1 base and J 1 base, leaving 13 bases between the germline ends. The CDR3 extends over 16 amino acids. CDR3 coding DNA: TGTGCCAGCAGTTACTTTGTCCAGGACGGCCAAGAGACCCAGTACTTC. This sequence encodes CASSYFVQDGQETQYF.

By frequency in the sample, this clone is medium-sized (0.01 to 0.1%). The chain is built from TRBV2 and TRBJ1-5; 7 bases are shared with TRBD1. This CDR3 is built from 14 residues. Germline CDR1 is SNHLY and CDR2 is FYNNEI. V was pared by 10 bases and J by 8 bases, with 14 bases of the junction left unmatched. The chain's CDR3 is CANPVDRPGEPQHF. CDR3 in DNA: TGTGCCAACCCAGTGGACAGGCCTGGGGAGCCCCAGCATTTT.

By sample share, this clone is medium-sized. The J gene is TRBJ2-7, the V gene TRBV5-4, with 12 bases fitting TRBD2. The CDR3 contains 15 residues. Germline lookup yields CDR1 SGHNT and CDR2 YYREEE (reference sequence). The V segment lost 3 bases and the J segment 6 bases; nucleotides outside the gene matches: 7. DNA for the CDR3: TGTGCCAGCAGCTCGGATCTAGCGGGAGGGCCCGAGCAGTACTTC. It yields the protein CASSSDLAGGPEQYF.

The gene calls are TRBV30 and TRBJ2-7; TRBD2 aligns across 14 bases. The CDR3 is made up of 19 amino acids. Germline CDR1 and CDR2: GTSNPN and SVGIG (reference sequence). The trim removed 3 bases at V and 3 bases at J, leaving 16 bases unmatched. CDR3 in DNA: TGTGCCTGGAGGGTAGACGGGACTAGCGGGAGAAAGGTGATCTACGAGCAGTACTTC. Translated: CAWRVDGTSGRKVIYEQYF.

This clone was recorded once. This sequence joins TRBV4-2 and TRBJ1-1; tentative D call: TRBD1 (6 bases). V was pared by 0 bases and J by 11 bases, with 16 bases between. Germline assignment: CDR1 LGHNA and CDR2 YNFKEQ. The CDR3 consists of 14 residues. Here the CDR3 reads CASSQEYGGGSAFF. The DNA for the CDR3 is TGTGCCAGCAGCCAAGAATACGGAGGGGGATCGGCTTTCTTT.

This sequence joins TRBV6-6 and TRBJ2-7; the D is unclear. The germline V gene has CDR1 MNHNY and CDR2 SVGAGI (reference sequence). The CDR3 is 13 amino acids. V was pared by 2 bases and J by 3 bases, with 8 bases between. CDR3 protein: CASSYDESYEQYF. CDR3 sequence (DNA): TGTGCCAGCAGTTACGACGAGAGCTACGAGCAGTACTTC.

Comments on this clone: At one end, the junction sequence differs from germline, possibly due to a read error. This chain joins TRBV7-7 and TRBJ2-5, with a possible D match to TRBD2 (6 bases). The CDR3 covers 14 residues. The V gene's germline CDR1 is SSHAT and CDR2 FNYEAQ (reference sequence). The CDR3 bases are TGTGCTAGCAGTTTAGGGACCGGGGGTGAGACCCAGTACTTC. Residues: CASSLGTGGETQYF.

The chain uses TRBV2 and TRBJ2-3; no clear D gene. The V end lost 6 bases, the J end lost 2 bases, and 3 bases lay between the germline ends. CDR1 and CDR2 (germline): SNHLY, FYNNEI. The CDR3 runs to 11 residues. CDR3 sequence (DNA): TGTGCCAGCAGCCCCACAGATACGCAGTATTTT. Its protein product is CASSPTDTQYF.

Here the CDR3 DNA reads TGCAGCGTTTTTCTACAGGGTTCCGGGGAGCTGTTTTTT. This codes for CSVFLQGSGELFF. The V call is TRBV29-1, the J call TRBJ2-2, with D tentatively TRBD1 (6 bases). The CDR3 covers 13 residues. Germline CDR1 and CDR2: SQVTM and ANQGSEA. Between the trimmed V and J ends, which lost 5 bases and 6 bases, there was a span of 13 bases.

The chain employs TRBV6-5 and TRBJ1-1, with unresolved D. Per the germline V gene, CDR1 is MNHEY and CDR2 is SVGAGI. The CDR3 totals 12 residues. The V end was cut by 2 bases, the J end by 1 base, with 2 bases between. Here the CDR3 reads CASSYANTEAFF. CDR3 DNA: TGTGCCAGCAGTTACGCGAACACTGAAGCTTTCTTT.

The chain joins TRBV6-5 to TRBJ2-1; a weak D match, TRBD1 (5 bases). This CDR3 contains 15 residues. CDR1 is MNHEY and CDR2 is SVGAGI in the germline V gene. Trimming took 7 bases from V and 5 from J, leaving 18 bases between them. For the CDR3, the DNA is TGTGCCAGCATCAACTCCCCAGGGAAGAACAATGAGCAGTTCTTC. Protein product: CASINSPGKNNEQFF.

CDR3 DNA sequence: TGTGCCAGCTCCCTTGGGACTAGACGTATAGGGACCCAGTACTTC. Its protein is CASSLGTRRIGTQYF. The chain has TRBV18 and TRBJ2-5; TRBD2 agrees at 8 bases. Per the germline V gene, CDR1 is KGHSH and CDR2 is LQKENI. There are 15 residues in the CDR3. Trimming at V came to 6 bases and at J to 7 bases, leaving 13 bases not matched to a gene.

The V call is TRBV7-2, the J call TRBJ2-3; tentative D call: TRBD1 (5 bases). CDR3 length: 14 amino acids. V was trimmed by 3 bases and J by 2 bases, leaving 9 bases between them. The germline V gene has CDR1 SGHTA and CDR2 FQGNSA. CDR3 DNA sequence: TGTGCCAGCAGCTTTGACAGATTCACAGATACGCAGTATTTT. This translates into CASSFDRFTDTQYF.

The chain employs TRBV5-1 and TRBJ2-3; 8 bases line up with TRBD2. With 1 base clipped from V and 0 bases from J, the junction kept 7 bases outside the gene matches. The CDR3 contains 17 residues. Germline-derived CDR1 and CDR2 are SGHRS and YFSETQ. As DNA, the CDR3 is TGCGCCAGCAGCTTGAGGAGCGGGAGCGCTAGCACAGATACGCAGTATTTT. This gives the protein CASSLRSGSASTDTQYF.

This clone came up a few times. The chain has TRBV5-5 and TRBJ1-5; TRBD1 might be the D (5 bases). The germline gives CDR1 SGHKS, CDR2 YYEKEE (reference sequence). This CDR3 spans 14 amino acids. V dropped 2 bases and J dropped 3 bases, with 9 bases sitting between them. CDR3 nucleotide sequence: TGTGCCAGCAGCTTCCTAGGGGACAATCAGCCCCAGCATTTT. It translates to CASSFLGDNQPQHF.

The chain joins TRBV7-9 to TRBJ2-7; 9 nucleotides agree with TRBD1. Looked up from germline, CDR1 is SEHNR and CDR2 is FQNEAQ (reference sequence). This CDR3 has 13 residues. CDR3 nucleotide sequence: TGTGTCAGAAGACGGGACAGGGAGTACGAGCAGTACTTC. It encodes CVRRRDREYEQYF.

The V and J genes are TRBV30 and TRBJ2-1; 13 nucleotides agree with TRBD2. Germline CDR1 GTSNPN, CDR2 SVGIG (reference sequence). J gave up 0 bases and V 5 bases, and 10 bases lay outside the gene matches. CDR3 length: 18 amino acids. The DNA of the CDR3 is TGTGCCTGGGATGGACTAGCGGGAGCAACGAGCTCCTACAATGAGCAGTTCTTC. It translates to CAWDGLAGATSSYNEQFF.

This sequence joins TRBV30 and TRBJ2-7; D tentatively fits TRBD1 or TRBD2 (5 bases each). The CDR3 extends over 11 amino acids. Trimming removed 4 bases at V and 4 bases at J, with 8 bases between. Looked up from germline, CDR1 is GTSNPN and CDR2 is SVGIG (reference sequence). The CDR3 nucleotides read TGTGCCTGGACCGAGGGGTACGAGCAGTACTTC. Residues: CAWTEGYEQYF.

V gene TRBV7-9 combines with J gene TRBJ1-1; D gene uncertain. V was clipped by 5 bases and J by 1 base, with 8 bases between them. This CDR3 is built from 13 residues. Per germline, CDR1 SEHNR and CDR2 FQNEAQ (reference sequence). CDR3 in DNA: TGTGCCAGCAGCCCCCCACCGAACACTGAAGCTTTCTTT. The encoded protein is CASSPPPNTEAFF.

This sequence joins TRBV4-2 and TRBJ2-5; maybe TRBD2 (7 bases). This CDR3 comprises 17 residues. V was cut by 1 base and J by 6 bases, with 21 bases left in between. From germline, CDR1 is LGHNA and CDR2 YNFKEQ. For the CDR3, the DNA is TGTGCCAGCAGCCAAGGGGCGGCCTCCAGGGGAGGGAAGACCCAGTACTTC. Its protein product is CASSQGAASRGGKTQYF.

The rearrangement uses TRBV6-5 and TRBJ2-7; 11 bases map to TRBD2. Germline V gene data show CDR1 as MNHEY and CDR2 as SVGAGI. The CDR3 has 14 amino acids. The V gene end was trimmed by 5 bases and the J gene end by 3 bases; junction bases not matched to a gene: 3. The CDR3 protein is CASSAGTSGYEQYF. The CDR3 DNA follows: TGTGCCAGCAGTGCAGGGACTAGCGGCTACGAGCAGTACTTC.

This clone turned up a few times. The chain is built from TRBV6-6 and TRBJ2-7; D is possibly TRBD1 (6 bases). Trimming took 2 bases from V and 3 from J, leaving 8 bases between them. This CDR3 has 13 residues. Germline V gene sequence: CDR1 MNHNY, CDR2 SVGAGI (reference sequence). CDR3 in amino acids: CASSYGQNYEQYF. In DNA form, the CDR3 reads TGTGCCAGCAGTTACGGACAGAACTACGAGCAGTACTTC.

This clone has a single count. V is TRBV27 and J is TRBJ2-5; D perhaps matches TRBD2 (5 bases). In germline, CDR1 is MNHEY, CDR2 SMNVEV (reference sequence). Trimming cost V 0 bases and J 4 bases, with 15 bases left between them. The CDR3 has 16 residues. CDR3 residues: CASSLSRGPVGETQYF. The CDR3 DNA reads TGTGCCAGCAGTTTATCGAGAGGGCCCGTGGGAGAGACCCAGTACTTC.

This clone was detected only a few times. The chain carries TRBV5-1 and TRBJ2-7; weak D call: TRBD1 (8 bases). The CDR3 contains 18 residues. V lost 4 bases, J lost 0 bases, and 23 bases lay in between. The germline V gene encodes CDR1 SGHRS and CDR2 YFSETQ. CDR3 nucleotides: TGCGCCAGCAGCGTGGGAGGGATCCGGGACAGGAGCTCCTACGAGCAGTACTTC. It encodes CASSVGGIRDRSSYEQYF.

The genes are TRBV7-2 and TRBJ1-4, with a weak D call TRBD1 (6 bases). Germline V gene lookup returns CDR1 SGHTA and CDR2 FQGNSA. CDR3 length: 15 amino acids. The germline V and J ends were trimmed by 1 base and 8 bases, with 14 bases remaining between them. CDR3 nucleotide sequence: TGTGCCAGCAGCTTAGGAGGGGGGGAAGGGGAAAAACTGTTTTTT. Protein sequence: CASSLGGGEGEKLFF.

This chain uses TRBV30 with TRBJ2-2; no clear D gene. Germline V CDR1 and CDR2: GTSNPN, SVGIG (reference sequence). The ends were cut back, 0 bases at V and 5 bases at J, with 7 bases in the middle. This CDR3 has 13 amino acids. The CDR3 sequence is CAWSVRQTGELFF. Written as DNA, the CDR3 is TGTGCCTGGAGTGTCCGACAAACCGGGGAGCTGTTTTTT.

This sequence joins TRBV6-5 and TRBJ2-2, with D maybe TRBD1 (6 bases). This CDR3 is 16 amino acids long. Trimming removed 2 bases from V and 5 bases from J, with 15 bases in between. Germline CDR1 is MNHEY and CDR2 is SVGAGI. The CDR3 region is CASSYSPGTLTGELFF. The CDR3 DNA is TGTGCCAGCAGTTACAGTCCCGGGACATTGACCGGGGAGCTGTTTTTT.

This chain uses TRBV11-2 with TRBJ1-5; 8 nucleotides line up with TRBD1. The CDR3 is made up of 15 amino acids. With V trimmed by 4 bases and J by 4 bases, 6 bases remained unmatched. CDR1 is SGHAT and CDR2 is FQNNGV in the germline V gene. The CDR3 loop reads CASSWTGNGNQPQHF. The CDR3 nucleotides are TGTGCCAGCAGCTGGACAGGGAACGGTAATCAGCCCCAGCATTTT. Full variable domain (remainder filled in from reference TRBV11-2 and TRBJ1-5): EAGVAQSPRYKIIEKRQSVAFWCNPISGHATLYWYQQILGQGPKLLIQFQNNGVVDDSQLPKDRFSAERLKGVDSTLKIQPAKLEDSAVYLCASSWTGNGNQPQHFGDGTRLSIL.

The genes are TRBV18 and TRBJ2-7, with 7 bases that match TRBD2. The CDR3 extends over 15 amino acids. J gave up 5 bases and V 3 bases, and 10 bases lay outside the gene matches. Per the germline V gene, CDR1 is KGHSH and CDR2 is LQKENI. The CDR3 reads CASSPRGERTNEQYF. The CDR3 DNA is TGTGCCAGCTCACCTCGGGGGGAACGGACAAACGAGCAGTACTTC.

The count of this clone is one. The genes are TRBV4-2 and TRBJ2-3; D unclear. Per germline, CDR1 LGHNA and CDR2 YNFKEQ. Between the trimmed V and J ends, which lost 1 base and 6 bases, there was a span of 8 bases. The CDR3 has 13 residues. The CDR3 sequence is CASSQVGFDTQYF. The DNA of the CDR3 is TGTGCCAGCAGCCAAGTAGGTTTTGATACGCAGTATTTT.

The chain is built from TRBV19 and TRBJ2-5; the match to TRBD1 covers 9 bases. This CDR3 has 15 amino acids. Germline CDR1 and CDR2: LNHDA and SQIVND (reference sequence). Trimming removed 6 bases from V and 2 bases from J; junction bases left unmatched: 7. CDR3 sequence: CASRIIGTGQETQYF. The CDR3 coding sequence is TGTGCCAGTAGGATTATCGGGACAGGGCAAGAGACCCAGTACTTC. Drawing the rest from reference TRBV19 and TRBJ2-5, the complete variable domain is DGGITQSPKYLFRKEGQNVTLSCEQNLNHDAMYWYRQDPGQGLRLIYYSQIVNDFQKGDIAEGYSVSREKKESFPLTVTSAQKNPTAFYLCASRIIGTGQETQYFGPGTRLLVL.

This clone was observed a few times. The chain employs TRBV30 and TRBJ2-2; TRBD2 might be the D (5 bases). Germline V CDR1 and CDR2: GTSNPN, SVGIG (reference sequence). Trimming took off 8 bases at V and 1 base at J, with 14 bases between the two ends. The CDR3 runs 14 residues. CDR3 coding DNA: TGTGCCGGCCGGGGTCTAGGGAACACCGGGGAGCTGTTTTTT. Amino acids: CAGRGLGNTGELFF.